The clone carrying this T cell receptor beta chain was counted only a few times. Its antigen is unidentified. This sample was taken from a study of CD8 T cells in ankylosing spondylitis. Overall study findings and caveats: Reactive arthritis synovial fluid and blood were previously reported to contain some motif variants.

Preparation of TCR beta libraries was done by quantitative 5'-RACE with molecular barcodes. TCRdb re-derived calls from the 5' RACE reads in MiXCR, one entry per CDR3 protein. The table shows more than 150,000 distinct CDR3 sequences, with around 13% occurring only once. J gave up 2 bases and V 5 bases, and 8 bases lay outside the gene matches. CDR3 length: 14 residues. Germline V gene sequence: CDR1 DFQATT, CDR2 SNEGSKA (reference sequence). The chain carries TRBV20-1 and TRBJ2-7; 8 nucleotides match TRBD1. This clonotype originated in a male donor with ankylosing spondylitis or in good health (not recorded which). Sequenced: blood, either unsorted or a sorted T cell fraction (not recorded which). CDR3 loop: CSAREAGGPYEQYF. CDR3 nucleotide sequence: TGCAGTGCTCGTGAGGCAGGGGGCCCCTACGAGCAGTACTTC.